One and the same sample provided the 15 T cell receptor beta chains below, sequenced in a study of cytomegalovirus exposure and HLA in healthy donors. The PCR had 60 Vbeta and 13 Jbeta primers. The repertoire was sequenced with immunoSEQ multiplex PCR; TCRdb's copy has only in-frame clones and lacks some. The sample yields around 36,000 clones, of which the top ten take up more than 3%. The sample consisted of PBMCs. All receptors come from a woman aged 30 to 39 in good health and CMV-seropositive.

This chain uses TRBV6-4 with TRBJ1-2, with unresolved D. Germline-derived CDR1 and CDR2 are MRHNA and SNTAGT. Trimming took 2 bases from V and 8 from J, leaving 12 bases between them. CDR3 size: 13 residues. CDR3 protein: CASSDAGVEGYTF. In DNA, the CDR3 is TGTGCCAGCAGTGACGCGGGAGTAGAGGGCTACACCTTC.

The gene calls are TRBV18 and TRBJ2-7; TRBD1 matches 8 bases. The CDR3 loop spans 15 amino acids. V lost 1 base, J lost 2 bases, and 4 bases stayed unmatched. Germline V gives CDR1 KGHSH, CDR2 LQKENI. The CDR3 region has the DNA TGTGCCAGCTCACCACAGGGACAGGTCACCTACGAGCAGTACTTC. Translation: CASSPQGQVTYEQYF.

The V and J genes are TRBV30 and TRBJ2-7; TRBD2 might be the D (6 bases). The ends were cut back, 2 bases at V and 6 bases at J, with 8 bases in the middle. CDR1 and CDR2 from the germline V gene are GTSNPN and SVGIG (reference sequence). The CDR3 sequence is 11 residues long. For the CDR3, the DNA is TGTGCCTGGAGTTTGGGGGGCGAGCAGTACTTC. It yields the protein CAWSLGGEQYF. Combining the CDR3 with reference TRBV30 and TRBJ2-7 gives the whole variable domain SQTIHQWPATLVQPVGSPLSLECTVEGTSNPNLYWYRQAAGRGLQLLFYSVGIGQISSEVPQNLSASRPQDRQFILSSKKLLLSDSGFYLCAWSLGGEQYFGPGTRLTVT.

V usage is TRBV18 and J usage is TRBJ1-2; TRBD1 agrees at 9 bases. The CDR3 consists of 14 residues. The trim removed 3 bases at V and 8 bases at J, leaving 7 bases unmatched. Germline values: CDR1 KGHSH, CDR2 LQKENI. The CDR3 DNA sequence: TGTGCCAGCTCACCGACGGACAGGGGAAGGGGCTACACCTTC. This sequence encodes CASSPTDRGRGYTF.

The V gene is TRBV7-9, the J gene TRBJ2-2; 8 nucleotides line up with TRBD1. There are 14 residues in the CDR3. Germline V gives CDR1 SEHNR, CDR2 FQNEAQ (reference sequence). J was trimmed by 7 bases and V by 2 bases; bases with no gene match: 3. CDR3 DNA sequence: TGTGCCAGCAGCTTACAGGGGGCCGGCGGGGAGCTGTTTTTT. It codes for CASSLQGAGGELFF.

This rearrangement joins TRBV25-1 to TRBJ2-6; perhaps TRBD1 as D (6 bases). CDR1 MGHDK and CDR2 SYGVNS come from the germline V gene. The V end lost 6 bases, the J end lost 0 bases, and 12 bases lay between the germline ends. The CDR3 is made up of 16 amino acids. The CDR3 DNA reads TGTGCCAGCAGAGCGACAGGCTCCTCTGGGGCCAACGTCCTGACTTTC. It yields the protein CASRATGSSGANVLTF. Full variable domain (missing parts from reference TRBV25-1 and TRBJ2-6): EADIYQTPRYLVIGTGKKITLECSQTMGHDKMYWYQQDPGMELHLIHYSYGVNSTEKGDLSSESTVSRIRTEHFPLTLESARPSHTSQYLCASRATGSSGANVLTFGAGSRLTVL.

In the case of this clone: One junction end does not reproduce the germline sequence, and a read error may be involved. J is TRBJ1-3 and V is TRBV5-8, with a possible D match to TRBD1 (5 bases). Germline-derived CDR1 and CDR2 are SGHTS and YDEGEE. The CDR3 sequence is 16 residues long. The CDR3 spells CASSLVDSFSGSTIYF. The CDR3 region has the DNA TGTGCCAGCAGCTTGGTCGACAGCTTCTCTGGAAGCACCATATATTTT.

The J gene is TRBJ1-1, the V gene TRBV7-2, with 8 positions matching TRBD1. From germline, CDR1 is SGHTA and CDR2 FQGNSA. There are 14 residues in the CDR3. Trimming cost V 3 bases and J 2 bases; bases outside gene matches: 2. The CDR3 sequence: CASSLDRVNTEAFF. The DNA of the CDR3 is TGTGCCAGCAGCTTGGACAGGGTCAACACTGAAGCTTTCTTT.

CDR3 sequence reads: CASSKESDRANTGELFF. In DNA, the CDR3 is TGTGCCAGCAGCAAAGAGTCGGACAGGGCGAACACCGGGGAGCTGTTTTTT. The chain recombines TRBV21-1 with TRBJ2-2; the tabulated D call, TRBD1, remains unverified against the DNA. TRBV21-1 is reported as a pseudogene. CDR3 length: 17 amino acids.

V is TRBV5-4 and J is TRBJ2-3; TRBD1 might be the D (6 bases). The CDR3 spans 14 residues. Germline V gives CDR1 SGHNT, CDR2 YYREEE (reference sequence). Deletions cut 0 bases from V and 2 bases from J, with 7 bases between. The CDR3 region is CASSLGQATDTQYF. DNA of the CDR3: TGTGCCAGCAGCTTGGGACAGGCCACAGATACGCAGTATTTT. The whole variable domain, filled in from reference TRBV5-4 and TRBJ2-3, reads ETGVTQSPTHLIKTRGQQVTLRCSSQSGHNTVSWYQQALGQGPQFIFQYYREEENGRGNFPPRFSGLQFPNYSSELNVNALELDDSALYLCASSLGQATDTQYFGPGTRLTVL.

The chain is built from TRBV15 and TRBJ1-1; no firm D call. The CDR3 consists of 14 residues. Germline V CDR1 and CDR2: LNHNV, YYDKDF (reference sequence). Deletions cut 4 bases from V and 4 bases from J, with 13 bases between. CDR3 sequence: CATSTRVTGTEAFF. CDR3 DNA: TGTGCCACCAGCACCCGAGTTACGGGCACTGAAGCTTTCTTT.

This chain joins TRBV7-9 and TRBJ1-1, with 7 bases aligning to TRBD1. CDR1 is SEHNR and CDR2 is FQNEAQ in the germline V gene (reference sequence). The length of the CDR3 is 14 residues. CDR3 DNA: TGTGCGCACCAGGGACAGATAATGAACACTGAAGCTTTCTTT. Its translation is CAHQGQIMNTEAFF.

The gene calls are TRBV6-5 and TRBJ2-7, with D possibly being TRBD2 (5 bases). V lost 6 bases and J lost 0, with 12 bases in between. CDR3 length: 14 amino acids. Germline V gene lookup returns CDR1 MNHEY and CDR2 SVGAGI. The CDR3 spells CASSRTGDSYEQYF. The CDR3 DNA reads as TGTGCCAGCAGCCGGACCGGGGACTCCTACGAGCAGTACTTC.

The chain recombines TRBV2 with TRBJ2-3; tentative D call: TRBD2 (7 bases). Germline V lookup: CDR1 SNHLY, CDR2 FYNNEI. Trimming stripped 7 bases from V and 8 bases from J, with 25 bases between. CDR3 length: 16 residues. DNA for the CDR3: TGTGCCAGCACGGCGAGGACTAGGGGGGGGGAGGTTACGCAGTATTTT. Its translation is CASTARTRGGEVTQYF.

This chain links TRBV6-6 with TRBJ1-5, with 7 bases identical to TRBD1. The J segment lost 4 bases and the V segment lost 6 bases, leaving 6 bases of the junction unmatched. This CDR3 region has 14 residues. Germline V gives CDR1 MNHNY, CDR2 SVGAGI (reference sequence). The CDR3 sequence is CASRRDSSNQPQHF. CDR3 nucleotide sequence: TGTGCCAGCAGAAGGGACAGTTCGAATCAGCCCCAGCATTTT.